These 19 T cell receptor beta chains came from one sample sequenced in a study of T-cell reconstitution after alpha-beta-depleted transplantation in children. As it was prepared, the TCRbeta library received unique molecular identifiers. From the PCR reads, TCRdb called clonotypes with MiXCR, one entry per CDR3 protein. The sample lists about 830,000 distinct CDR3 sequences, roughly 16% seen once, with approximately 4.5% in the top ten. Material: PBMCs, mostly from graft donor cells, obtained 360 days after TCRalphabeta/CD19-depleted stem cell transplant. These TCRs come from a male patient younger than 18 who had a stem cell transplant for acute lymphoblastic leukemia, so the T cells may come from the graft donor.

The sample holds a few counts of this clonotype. CDR3 amino acids: CASSFLSQGDSGANVLTF. CDR3 in DNA: TGCGCCAGCAGCTTTCTATCGCAGGGAGACTCTGGGGCCAACGTCCTGACTTTC. The chain combines TRBV5-1 with TRBJ2-6; either TRBD1 or TRBD2 may fit D (5 bases each). The germline V and J ends were trimmed by 2 bases and 0 bases, with 15 bases remaining between them. Per the germline V gene, CDR1 is SGHRS and CDR2 is YFSETQ. This CDR3 comprises 18 residues.

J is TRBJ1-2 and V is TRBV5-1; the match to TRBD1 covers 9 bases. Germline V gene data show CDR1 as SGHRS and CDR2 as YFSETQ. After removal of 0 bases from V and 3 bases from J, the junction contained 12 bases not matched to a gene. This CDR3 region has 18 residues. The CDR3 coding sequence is TGCGCCAGCAGCTTGGTGGGGACAGGGAAGGGATTATACTATGGCTACACCTTC. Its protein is CASSLVGTGKGLYYGYTF.

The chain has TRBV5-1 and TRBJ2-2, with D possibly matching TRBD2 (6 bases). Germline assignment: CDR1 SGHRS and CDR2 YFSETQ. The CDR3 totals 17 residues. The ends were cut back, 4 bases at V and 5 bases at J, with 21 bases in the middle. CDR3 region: CASSLQTSWAGTGELFF. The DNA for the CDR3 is TGCGCCAGCAGCCTCCAGACGTCATGGGCGGGGACCGGGGAGCTGTTTTTT.

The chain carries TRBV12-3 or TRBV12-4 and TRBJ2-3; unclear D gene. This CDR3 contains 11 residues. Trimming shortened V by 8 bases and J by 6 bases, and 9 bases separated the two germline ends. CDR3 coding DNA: TGTGCCAGCCGGTCGTTTGATACGCAGTATTTT. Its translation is CASRSFDTQYF.

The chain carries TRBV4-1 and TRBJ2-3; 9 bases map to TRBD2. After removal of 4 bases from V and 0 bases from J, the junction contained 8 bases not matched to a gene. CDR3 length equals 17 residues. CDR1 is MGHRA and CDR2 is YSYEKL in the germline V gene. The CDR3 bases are TGCGCCAGCAGCCGCGGGAGCGGGAGGCAAAGCACAGATACGCAGTATTTT. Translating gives CASSRGSGRQSTDTQYF.

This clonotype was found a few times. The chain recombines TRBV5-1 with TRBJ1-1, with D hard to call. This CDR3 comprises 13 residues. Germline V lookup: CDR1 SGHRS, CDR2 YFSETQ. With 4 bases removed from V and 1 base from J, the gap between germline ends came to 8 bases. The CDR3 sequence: CASSLWTNTEAFF. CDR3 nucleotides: TGCGCCAGCAGCCTGTGGACGAACACTGAAGCTTTCTTT.

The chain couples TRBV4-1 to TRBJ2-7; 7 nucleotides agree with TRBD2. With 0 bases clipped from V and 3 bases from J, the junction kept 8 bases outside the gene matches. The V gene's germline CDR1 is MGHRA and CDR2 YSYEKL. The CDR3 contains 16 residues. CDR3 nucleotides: TGCGCCAGCAGCCAAGATCCGTCGGGGGAGGGCTACGAGCAGTACTTC. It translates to CASSQDPSGEGYEQYF.

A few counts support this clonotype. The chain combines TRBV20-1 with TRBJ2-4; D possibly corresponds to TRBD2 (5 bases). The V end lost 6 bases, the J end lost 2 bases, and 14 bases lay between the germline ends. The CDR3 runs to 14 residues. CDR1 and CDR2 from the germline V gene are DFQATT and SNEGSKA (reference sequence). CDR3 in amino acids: CSALDQGSKNIQYF. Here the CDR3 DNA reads TGCAGTGCACTAGACCAAGGGTCCAAAAACATTCAGTACTTC.

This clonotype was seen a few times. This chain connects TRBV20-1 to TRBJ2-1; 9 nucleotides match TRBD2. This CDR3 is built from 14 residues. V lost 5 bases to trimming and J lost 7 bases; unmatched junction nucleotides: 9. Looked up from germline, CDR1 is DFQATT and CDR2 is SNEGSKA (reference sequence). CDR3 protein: CSAPISGSRNEQFF. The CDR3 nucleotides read TGCAGTGCTCCAATTAGCGGGAGTCGGAATGAGCAGTTCTTC.

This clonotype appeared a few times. CDR3 amino acids: CASSSRTGAQSNYGYTF. The CDR3 coding sequence is TGTGCCAGCAGCTCGCGGACAGGGGCGCAATCTAACTATGGCTACACCTTC. V usage is TRBV7-9 and J usage is TRBJ1-2, with 9 nucleotides matching TRBD1. J gave up 0 bases and V 4 bases, and 9 bases lay outside the gene matches. In germline, CDR1 is SEHNR, CDR2 FQNEAQ (reference sequence). The CDR3 extends over 17 amino acids.

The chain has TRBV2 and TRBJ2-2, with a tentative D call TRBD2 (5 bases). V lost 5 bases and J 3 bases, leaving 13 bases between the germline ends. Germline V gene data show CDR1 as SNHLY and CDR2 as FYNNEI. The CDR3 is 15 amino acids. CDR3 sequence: CASSPGKGHTGELFF. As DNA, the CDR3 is TGTGCCAGCAGTCCGGGGAAAGGCCACACCGGGGAGCTGTTTTTT.

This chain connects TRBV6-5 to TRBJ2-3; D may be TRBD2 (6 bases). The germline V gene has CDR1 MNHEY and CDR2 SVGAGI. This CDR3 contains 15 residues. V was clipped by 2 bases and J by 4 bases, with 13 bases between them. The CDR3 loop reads CASSYGGGKADTQYF. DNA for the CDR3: TGTGCCAGCAGTTACGGAGGCGGGAAGGCAGATACGCAGTATTTT.

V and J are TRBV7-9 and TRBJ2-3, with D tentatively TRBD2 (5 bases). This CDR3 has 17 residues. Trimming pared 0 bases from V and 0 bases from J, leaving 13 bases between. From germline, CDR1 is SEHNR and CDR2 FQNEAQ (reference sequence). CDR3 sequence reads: CASSLARGMASTDTQYF. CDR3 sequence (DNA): TGTGCCAGCAGCTTAGCGCGAGGGATGGCTAGCACAGATACGCAGTATTTT.

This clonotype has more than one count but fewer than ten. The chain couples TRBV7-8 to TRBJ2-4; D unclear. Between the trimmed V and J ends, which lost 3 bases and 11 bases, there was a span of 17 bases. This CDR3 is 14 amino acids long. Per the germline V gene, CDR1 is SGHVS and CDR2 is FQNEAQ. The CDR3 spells CASSFLRGGYVQYF. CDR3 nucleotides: TGTGCCAGCAGCTTCCTTCGTGGTGGTTACGTTCAGTACTTC.

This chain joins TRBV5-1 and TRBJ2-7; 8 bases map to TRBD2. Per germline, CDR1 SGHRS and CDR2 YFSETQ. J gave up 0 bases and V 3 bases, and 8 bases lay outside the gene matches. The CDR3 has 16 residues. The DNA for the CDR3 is TGCGCCAGCAGCTCCAGGACTAGCCCCTTCTCCTACGAGCAGTACTTC. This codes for CASSSRTSPFSYEQYF.

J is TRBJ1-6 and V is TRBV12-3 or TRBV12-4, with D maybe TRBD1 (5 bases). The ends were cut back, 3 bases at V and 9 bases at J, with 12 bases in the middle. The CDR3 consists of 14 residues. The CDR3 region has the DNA TGTGCCAGCAGTTTGGGGATAAGGGGTTCACCCCTCCACTTT. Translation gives CASSLGIRGSPLHF.

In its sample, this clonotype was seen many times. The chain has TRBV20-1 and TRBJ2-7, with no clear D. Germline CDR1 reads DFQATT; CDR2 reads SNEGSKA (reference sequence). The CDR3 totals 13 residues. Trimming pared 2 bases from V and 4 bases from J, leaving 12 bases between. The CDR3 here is CSARKWLFYEQYF. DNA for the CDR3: TGCAGTGCTAGAAAGTGGCTGTTTTACGAGCAGTACTTC.

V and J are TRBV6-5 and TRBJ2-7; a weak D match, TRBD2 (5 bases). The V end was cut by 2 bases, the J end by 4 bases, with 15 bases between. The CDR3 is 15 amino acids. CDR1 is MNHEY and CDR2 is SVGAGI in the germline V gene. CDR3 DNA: TGTGCCAGCAGTTACAAGGCGGGCCTAGAGTACGAGCAGTACTTC. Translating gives CASSYKAGLEYEQYF.

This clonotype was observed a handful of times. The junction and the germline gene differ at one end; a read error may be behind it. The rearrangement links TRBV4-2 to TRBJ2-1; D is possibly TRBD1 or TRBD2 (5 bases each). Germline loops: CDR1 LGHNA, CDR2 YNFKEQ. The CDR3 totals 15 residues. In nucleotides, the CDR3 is TGTGCCAGCAGCCAAGATAGGGGACGGGCGCTAGGCTGGATCTTC. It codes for CASSQDRGRALGWIF.